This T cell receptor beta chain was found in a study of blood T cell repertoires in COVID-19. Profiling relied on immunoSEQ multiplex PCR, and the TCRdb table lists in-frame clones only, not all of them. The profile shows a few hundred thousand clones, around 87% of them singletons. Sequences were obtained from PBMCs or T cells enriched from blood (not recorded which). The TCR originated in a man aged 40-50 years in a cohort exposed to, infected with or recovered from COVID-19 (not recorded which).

CDR3: CASSYSRQGDSPLHF. The CDR3, as DNA: TGTGCCAGCAGTTACTCGAGGCAGGGGGACTCACCCCTCCACTTT. The chain links TRBV6-5 to TRBJ1-6; 7 nucleotides match TRBD1. Germline V gene data show CDR1 as MNHEY and CDR2 as SVGAGI. Trimming took 0 bases from V and 10 from J; bases not matched to a gene: 6. CDR3 length equals 15 residues.